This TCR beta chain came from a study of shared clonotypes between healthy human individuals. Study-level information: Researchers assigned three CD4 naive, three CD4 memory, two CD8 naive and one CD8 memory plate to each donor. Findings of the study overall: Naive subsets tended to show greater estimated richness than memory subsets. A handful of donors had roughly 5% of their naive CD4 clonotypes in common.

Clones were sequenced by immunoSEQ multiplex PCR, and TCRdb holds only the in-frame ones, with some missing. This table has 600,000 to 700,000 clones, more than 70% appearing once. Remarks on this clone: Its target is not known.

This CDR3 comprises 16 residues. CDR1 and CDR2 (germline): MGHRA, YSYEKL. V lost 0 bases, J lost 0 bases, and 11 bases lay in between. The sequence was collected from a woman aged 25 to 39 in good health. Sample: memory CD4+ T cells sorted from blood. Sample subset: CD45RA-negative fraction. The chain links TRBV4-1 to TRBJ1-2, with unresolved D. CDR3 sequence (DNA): TGCGCCAGCAGCCAAGATTCGACAAGTACTAACTATGGCTACACCTTC. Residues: CASSQDSTSTNYGYTF.